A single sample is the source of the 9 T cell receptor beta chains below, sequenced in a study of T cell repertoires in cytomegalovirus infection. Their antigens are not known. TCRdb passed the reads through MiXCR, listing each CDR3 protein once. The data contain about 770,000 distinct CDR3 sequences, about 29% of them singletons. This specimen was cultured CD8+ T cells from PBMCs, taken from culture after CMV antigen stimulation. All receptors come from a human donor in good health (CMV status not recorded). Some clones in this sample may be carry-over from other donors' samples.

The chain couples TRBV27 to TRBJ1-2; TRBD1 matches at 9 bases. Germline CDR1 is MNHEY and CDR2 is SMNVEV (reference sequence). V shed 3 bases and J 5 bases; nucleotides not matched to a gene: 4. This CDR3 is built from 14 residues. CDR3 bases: TGTGCCAGCAGTTTCCGTGGGACAGGGTATGGCTACACCTTC. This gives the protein CASSFRGTGYGYTF.

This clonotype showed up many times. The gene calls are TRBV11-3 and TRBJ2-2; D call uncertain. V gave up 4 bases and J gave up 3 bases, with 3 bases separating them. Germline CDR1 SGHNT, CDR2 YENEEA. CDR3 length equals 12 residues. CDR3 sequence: CASSSHTGELFF. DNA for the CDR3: TGTGCCAGCAGCTCCCACACCGGGGAGCTGTTTTTT.

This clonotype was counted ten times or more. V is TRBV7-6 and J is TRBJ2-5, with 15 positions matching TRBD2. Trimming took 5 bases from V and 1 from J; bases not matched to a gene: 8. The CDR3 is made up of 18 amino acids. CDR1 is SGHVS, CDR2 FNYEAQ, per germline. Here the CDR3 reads CASSPGTSGGYPQETQYF. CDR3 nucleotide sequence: TGTGCCAGCAGCCCGGGGACTAGCGGGGGGTATCCCCAAGAGACCCAGTACTTC.

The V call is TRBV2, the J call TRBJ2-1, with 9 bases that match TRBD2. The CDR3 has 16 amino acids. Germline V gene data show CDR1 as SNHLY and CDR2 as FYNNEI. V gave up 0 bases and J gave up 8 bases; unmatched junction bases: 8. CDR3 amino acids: CASSEALRTSVYEQFF. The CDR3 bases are TGTGCCAGCAGTGAAGCGCTTCGGACTAGCGTCTATGAGCAGTTCTTC.

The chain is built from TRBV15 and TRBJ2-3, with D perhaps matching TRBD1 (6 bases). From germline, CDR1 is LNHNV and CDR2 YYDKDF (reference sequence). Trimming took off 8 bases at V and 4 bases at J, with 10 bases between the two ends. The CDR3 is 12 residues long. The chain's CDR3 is CATGGPADTQYF. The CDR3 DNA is TGTGCCACCGGGGGCCCCGCAGATACGCAGTATTTT.

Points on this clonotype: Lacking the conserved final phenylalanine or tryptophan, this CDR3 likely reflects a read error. The CDR3 DNA reads as TGCAGCGTTCTAAAGGGGAGCTCCTACGAGCAGTACTAC. Amino acid sequence: CSVLKGSSYEQYY. J is TRBJ2-7 and V is TRBV29-1; either TRBD1 or TRBD2 may supply D (5 bases each). Germline CDR1 is SQVTM and CDR2 is ANQGSEA. The CDR3 has 13 residues. The V gene lost 5 bases and the J gene lost 0 bases, with 11 bases spanning the gap.

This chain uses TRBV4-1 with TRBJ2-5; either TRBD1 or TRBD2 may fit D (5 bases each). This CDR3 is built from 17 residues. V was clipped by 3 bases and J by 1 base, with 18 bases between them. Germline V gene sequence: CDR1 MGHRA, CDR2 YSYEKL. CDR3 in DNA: TGCGCCAGCAGCCATTCCGGGGAAGGGACGGCCCAAGAGACCCAGTACTTC. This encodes CASSHSGEGTAQETQYF.

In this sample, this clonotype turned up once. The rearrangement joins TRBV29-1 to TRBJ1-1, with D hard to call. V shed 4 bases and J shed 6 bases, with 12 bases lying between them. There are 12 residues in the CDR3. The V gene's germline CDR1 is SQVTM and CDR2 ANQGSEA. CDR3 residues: CSVAVGRPEAFF. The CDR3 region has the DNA TGCAGCGTTGCCGTAGGACGGCCTGAAGCTTTCTTT.

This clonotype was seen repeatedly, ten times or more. The CDR3 sequence is CASSLGLQGGNTEAFF. DNA of the CDR3: TGTGCCAGCAGCTTAGGTCTACAGGGTGGAAACACTGAAGCTTTCTTT. The gene calls are TRBV7-2 and TRBJ1-1; a possible D gene is TRBD1 (6 bases). This CDR3 has 16 amino acids. Germline CDR1 and CDR2: SGHTA and FQGNSA. Trimming removed 1 base from V and 2 bases from J, with 14 bases in between.